Listed below are T cell receptor beta chains from one sample, sequenced in a study of identical twins. TCRdb processed the 5' RACE reads anew with MiXCR; each CDR3 protein has one entry. The sample holds roughly 250,000 distinct CDR3 sequences, over 13% seen once. Sequencing was performed on memory (CD45RO+) T cells sorted from blood. The source of these receptors is a woman younger than 30 in good health. Both conserved end residues are part of each CDR3. A D gene is named only where the DNA matches it firmly. Clone sizes are given selectively: once, few, many, or a class where the clone is expanded.

clone_size,v_call,d_call,j_call,cdr3_nt,cdr3_aa
few,TRBV15,TRBD2,TRBJ2-3,TGTGCCACCAGCAGAGATAGGAGTAAGACTAGCAGGGATACGCAGTATTTT,CATSRDRSKTSRDTQYF
-,TRBV11-3,-,TRBJ2-5,TGTGCCAGCAGTTCCGGTCATAGCGGTCTCCCAGAGACCCAGTACTTC,CASSSGHSGLPETQYF
-,TRBV5-4,TRBD2,TRBJ2-1,TGTGCCAGCAGCACAGTAGCGGGAGTCTCCTACAATGAGCAGTTCTTC,CASSTVAGVSYNEQFF
many,TRBV3-1,-,TRBJ1-1,TGTGCCAGCAGCCAAGAAGCTATGCAGTCAGAGGCTTTCTTT,CASSQEAMQSEAFF
few,TRBV5-1,-,TRBJ1-1,TGCGCCAGCAGCTTAGGACACGGCTCTGCTGGGGCTGAAGCTTTCTTT,CASSLGHGSAGAEAFF
few,TRBV30,-,TRBJ1-4,TGTGCCTGGAGTGCCCGGGGCCTTAATGAAAAACTGTTTTTT,CAWSARGLNEKLFF
many,TRBV12-3/TRBV12-4,TRBD1,TRBJ2-1,TGTGCCAGCAGTCCAACAGGGGGCTCCTACAATGAGCAGTTCTTC,CASSPTGGSYNEQFF
-,TRBV7-3,-,TRBJ2-2,TGTGCCAGCAGCACTATTGGGACCGGGGAGCTGTTTTTT,CASSTIGTGELFF
-,TRBV7-6,-,TRBJ2-2,TGTGCCAGCAGCTTAACAGGGAGGGGAGTCGGGGAGCTGTTTTTT,CASSLTGRGVGELFF
many,TRBV4-3,-,TRBJ2-7,TGCGCCAGCAGCCAAGATTGGGGACACGAGCAGTACTTC,CASSQDWGHEQYF
-,TRBV9,TRBD1,TRBJ2-6,TGTGCCAGCAGCTTACGGGACAGGGACCTCTCTGGGGCCAACGTCCTGACTTTC,CASSLRDRDLSGANVLTF
few,TRBV6-2/TRBV6-3,TRBD2,TRBJ2-7,TGTGCCAGCGCGGGGCTAGCGGGAGCGGGGGCCTACGAGCAGTACTTC,CASAGLAGAGAYEQYF
few,TRBV20-1,TRBD2,TRBJ2-1,TGCAGCCAAAGCGGGACGGTTCGGAGTGAGCAGTTCTTC,CSQSGTVRSEQFF
few,TRBV27,TRBD1,TRBJ1-1,TGTGCCAGCAGAAGACAGGGGAGAGAAAACACTGAAGCTTTCTTT,CASRRQGRENTEAFF
-,TRBV7-9,-,TRBJ2-2,TGTGCCAGCAGCGAAAGGCCGGGACTCCTCACCGGGGAGCTGTTTTTT,CASSERPGLLTGELFF
-,TRBV6-1,-,TRBJ2-6,TGTGCCAGCAGGGAAGGAACTGGGGCCAACGTCCTGACTTTC,CASREGTGANVLTF
-,TRBV5-1,TRBD2,TRBJ2-1,TGCGCCAGCAGCTACCCCGGGACTAGCGGAATCTACAATGAGCAGTTCTTC,CASSYPGTSGIYNEQFF
few,TRBV7-9,-,TRBJ1-1,TGTGCCAGCAGGAGGGATTTGACTGAAGCTTTCTTT,CASRRDLTEAFF
many,TRBV5-5,-,TRBJ1-3,TGTGCCAGCAGCTTTGGGGGCGATGGAAACACCATATATTTT,CASSFGGDGNTIYF
-,TRBV20-1,-,TRBJ1-3,TGCAGTGCTAAGGACCAAAGCTCTGGAAACACCATATATTTT,CSAKDQSSGNTIYF
-,TRBV10-3,TRBD2,TRBJ2-1,TGTGCCATCTCTAGCGGGGGGGCTCGGGAGCAGTTCTTC,CAISSGGAREQFF
few,TRBV20-1,-,TRBJ1-3,TGCAGTTCCGGACCGAGCTCTGGAAACACCATATATTTT,CSSGPSSGNTIYF
-,TRBV4-2,TRBD1,TRBJ2-5,TGTGCCAGCAGCCAAGACCCAGAAACAGGGGCAGAGACCCAGTACTTC,CASSQDPETGAETQYF
few,TRBV6-6,TRBD1,TRBJ2-1,TGTGCCAGCACCCCCGGGACAGACAATGAGCAGTTCTTC,CASTPGTDNEQFF
few,TRBV29-1,TRBD1,TRBJ2-3,TGCAGCGTAGTTGGACAGGGAGTAGAGGCGGATACGCAGTATTTT,CSVVGQGVEADTQYF
-,TRBV4-3,-,TRBJ2-6,TGCGCCAGCAGCCAAGAAGGTTGGGGGTTCTCTGGGGCCAACGTCCTGACTTTC,CASSQEGWGFSGANVLTF
-,TRBV5-1,-,TRBJ2-2,TGCGCCAGCAGCCCCCGGGACCGTTCGAACACCGGGGAGCTGTTTTTT,CASSPRDRSNTGELFF
few,TRBV4-2,-,TRBJ2-3,TGTGCCAGCAGCCAAATTGGTCTGGGAGATACGCAGTATTTT,CASSQIGLGDTQYF
few,TRBV27,-,TRBJ2-6,TGTGCCAGCAGTATCGGTTCCTCTGGGGCCAACGTCCTGACTTTC,CASSIGSSGANVLTF
-,TRBV5-6,-,TRBJ1-5,TGTGCCAGCAGCTTTTCGGACAGAGATCAGCCCCAGCATTTT,CASSFSDRDQPQHF
few,TRBV20-1,TRBD2,TRBJ2-7,TGCAGTGCTCAGCAGCTAGCGGAGGGGTACGAGCAGTACTTC,CSAQQLAEGYEQYF
-,TRBV7-2,-,TRBJ1-6,TGTGCCAGCAGCTTGCCGAATTCACCCCTCCACTTT,CASSLPNSPLHF
few,TRBV10-3,TRBD2,TRBJ2-3,TGTGCCATCAATCAGCGGGAGGGCACAGATACGCAGTATTTT,CAINQREGTDTQYF
-,TRBV12-3/TRBV12-4,TRBD1,TRBJ1-1,TGTGCCAGCAGTCCCCTGACAGGGCTATACTTACACCCTGAAGCTTTCTTT,CASSPLTGLYLHPEAFF
few,TRBV10-3,-,TRBJ1-2,TGTGCCATCACTTCGGGACTCTATGGCTACACCTTC,CAITSGLYGYTF
many,TRBV7-2,TRBD1,TRBJ2-1,TGTGCCAGCAGCTTGATGACAGGGAGCGATGAGCAGTTCTTC,CASSLMTGSDEQFF
few,TRBV18,-,TRBJ1-4,TGTGCCAGCTCACCACCGATCCGGGGTCGGGGACTGTTTTTT,CASSPPIRGRGLFF
few,TRBV6-5,-,TRBJ2-1,TGTGCCAGCAGTGCCGGGGGCGGTGAGCAGTTCTTC,CASSAGGGEQFF
few,TRBV2,-,TRBJ2-5,TGTGCCAGCTCGGGGTTTAAAGAGACCCAGTACTTC,CASSGFKETQYF
few,TRBV29-1,-,TRBJ1-4,TGCAGCGTCCGGGCGGGAACTAATGAAAAACTGTTTTTT,CSVRAGTNEKLFF
few,TRBV6-1,-,TRBJ2-3,TGTGCCAGCACCTCTCGGCAGGGGGGAGTAGATACGCAGTATTTT,CASTSRQGGVDTQYF
-,TRBV5-1,TRBD2,TRBJ2-7,TGCGCCAGCAGCTTCAGGACTAGCGGCGCAAGCTCCTACGAGCAGTACTTC,CASSFRTSGASSYEQYF
many,TRBV3-1,-,TRBJ2-2,TGTGCCAGCAGCCAGTTCCTCCCGACATCGGGCACCGGGGAGCTGTTTTTT,CASSQFLPTSGTGELFF
-,TRBV5-1,-,TRBJ2-3,TGCGCCAGCAGCTTTGACAGGCCCACAGATACGCAGTATTTT,CASSFDRPTDTQYF
-,TRBV5-8,-,TRBJ2-3,TGTGCCAGCAGCCAATCGGGAAGGGAGATAGATACGCAGTATTTT,CASSQSGREIDTQYF